The 30 T cell receptor beta chains presented below share a single source sample, sequenced in a study of regulatory T cells in long-lasting Graves disease. Time point specified: newly diagnosed GD, antithyroid drugs for less than 3 months. Construction of the TCR library relied on RNA isolated from PBMCs. CDR3-region Arm-PCR and iRepertoire HTBI primers produced the TCR beta libraries. Each CDR3 protein gets one entry after TCRdb re-called the multiplex PCR reads with MiXCR. The top ten clones hold around a sixth of a sample with 400,000 to 500,000 distinct CDR3 sequences, roughly 15% of them seen once. The data were also submitted as part of a second study, on T cells in Graves' hyperthyroidism and ophthalmopathy.

The source was peripheral blood mononuclear cells (PBMCs), collected at new diagnosis, from a patient treated with antithyroid drugs. These receptors were obtained from a woman aged 50 to 60 with Graves disease.

The chain carries TRBV10-3 and TRBJ1-6; D remains unclear. Germline lookup yields CDR1 ENHRY and CDR2 SYGVKD. V was clipped by 3 bases and J by 5 bases, with 14 bases between them. CDR3 length: 16 amino acids. The DNA for the CDR3 is TGTGCCATCAGTGATCGGACGAAATCCCATAATTCACCCCTCCACTTT. Protein product: CAISDRTKSHNSPLHF.

The chain carries TRBV5-1 and TRBJ1-1, with D unclear. V was trimmed by 1 base and J by 11 bases, leaving 15 bases between them. CDR1 is SGHRS, CDR2 YFSETQ, per germline. This CDR3 is 13 amino acids long. CDR3 nucleotide sequence: TGCGCCAGCAGCTTGAATGGCGAACGGGATGCTTTCTTT. Residues: CASSLNGERDAFF. The full variable domain, in which reference TRBV5-1 and TRBJ1-1 provide the parts outside the CDR3, is KAGVTQTPRYLIKTRGQQVTLSCSPISGHRSVSWYQQTPGQGLQFLFEYFSETQRNKGNFPGRFSGRQFSNSRSEMNVSTLELGDSALYLCASSLNGERDAFFGQGTRLTVV.

This clonotype was observed many times. The chain is built from TRBV27 and TRBJ2-3; TRBD2 aligns across 9 bases. CDR3 size: 15 residues. The V segment lost 5 bases and the J segment 2 bases; nucleotides outside the gene matches: 5. CDR1 is MNHEY and CDR2 is SMNVEV in the germline V gene (reference sequence). Here the CDR3 reads CASSKVAGVTDTQYF. Written as DNA, the CDR3 is TGTGCCAGCAGTAAAGTAGCGGGGGTCACAGATACGCAGTATTTT.

Regarding this clonotype: The conserved closing phenylalanine or tryptophan is absent in this CDR3, likely reflecting a read error. The chain uses TRBV5-1 and TRBJ2-3; 12 nucleotides match TRBD2. The CDR3 runs to 17 residues. V lost 0 bases, J lost 0 bases, and 2 bases stayed unmatched. Germline CDR1 reads SGHRS; CDR2 reads YFSETQ. The chain's CDR3 is CASSLGTSGTSTDTQYC. The DNA of the CDR3 is TGCGCCAGCAGCTTGGGGACTAGCGGGACTAGCACAGATACGCAGTATTGT.

This clonotype was observed a handful of times. The chain links TRBV25-1 to TRBJ1-2; 8 positions agree with TRBD1. The V segment lost 2 bases and the J segment 5 bases; nucleotides outside the gene matches: 7. Looked up from germline, CDR1 is MGHDK and CDR2 is SYGVNS. The CDR3 loop spans 15 amino acids. CDR3 in amino acids: CASSETDRGHYGYTF. In nucleotides, the CDR3 is TGTGCCAGCAGTGAAACCGACAGGGGACATTATGGCTACACCTTC.

About this clonotype itself: One junction end disagrees with the germline gene, perhaps due to a read error. V gene TRBV28 combines with J gene TRBJ2-7; 8 bases are shared with TRBD2. The CDR3 loop spans 15 amino acids. Germline assignment: CDR1 MDHEN and CDR2 SYDVKM. The CDR3 spells CASSSSGIGSYEQHF. In nucleotides, the CDR3 is TGTGCCAGCAGCAGTAGCGGGATTGGCTCCTACGAGCAGCACTTC. Combining the CDR3 with reference TRBV28 and TRBJ2-7 gives the whole variable domain DVKVTQSSRYLVKRTGEKVFLECVQDMDHENMFWYRQDPGLGLRLIYFSYDVKMKEKGDIPEGYSVSREKKERFSLILESASTNQTSMYLCASSSSGIGSYEQHFGPGTRLTVT.

V usage is TRBV4-2 and J usage is TRBJ1-2; possibly TRBD1 for D (6 bases). The V and J ends lost 4 bases and 4 bases respectively, with 19 bases between them. There are 16 residues in the CDR3. The germline gives CDR1 LGHNA, CDR2 YNFKEQ. This CDR3 is CASSPSLSGGAYGYTF. CDR3 DNA sequence: TGTGCCAGCAGCCCGAGCCTATCCGGGGGGGCCTATGGCTACACCTTC.

The V gene is TRBV19, the J gene TRBJ1-1; 9 positions match TRBD1. The CDR3 sequence is 13 residues long. The V and J ends lost 4 bases and 6 bases, in that order; junction bases with no gene match: 3. Germline-derived CDR1 and CDR2 are LNHDA and SQIVND (reference sequence). CDR3 sequence reads: CASSTTGGAEAFF. The CDR3 nucleotides read TGTGCCAGTAGTACGACAGGGGGGGCTGAAGCTTTCTTT.

This clonotype was found a few times. This chain joins TRBV3-1 and TRBJ2-2; 9 nucleotides align to TRBD2. Germline CDR1 and CDR2: LGHDT and YNNKEL (reference sequence). CDR3 length equals 16 residues. J was trimmed by 4 bases and V by 1 base; bases with no gene match: 4. In DNA, the CDR3 is TGTGCCAGCAGCCAAGTCCTAGCGGGACTCACCGGGGAGCTGTTTTTT. This codes for CASSQVLAGLTGELFF.

The chain has TRBV10-3 and TRBJ2-1, with 11 bases that match TRBD2. J lost 7 bases, V lost 0 bases, and 8 bases had no gene match. The CDR3 is 17 amino acids. Germline V lookup: CDR1 ENHRY, CDR2 SYGVKD. The CDR3 bases are TGTGCCATCAGTGAGTCGAGGGGACTAGCGGATCAAAATGAGCAGTTCTTC. Its translation: CAISESRGLADQNEQFF.

This clonotype was recorded a few times. V is TRBV28 and J is TRBJ1-2; no definite D call. The CDR3 sequence is 13 residues long. Germline-derived CDR1 and CDR2 are MDHEN and SYDVKM. The V gene lost 3 bases and the J gene lost 5 bases, with 10 bases spanning the gap. This CDR3 is CASSFSNVYGYTF. DNA for the CDR3: TGTGCCAGCAGTTTCTCCAATGTGTATGGCTACACCTTC.

The chain is built from TRBV4-1 and TRBJ2-3, with D possibly matching TRBD2 (5 bases). This CDR3 has 16 amino acids. Germline CDR1 and CDR2: MGHRA and YSYEKL. Deletions cut 0 bases from V and 1 base from J, with 11 bases between. In DNA, the CDR3 is TGCGCCAGCAGCCAAGATGGCGGGTATGGCACAGATACGCAGTATTTT. This gives the protein CASSQDGGYGTDTQYF.

The V gene is TRBV4-1, the J gene TRBJ2-1; 9 nucleotides match TRBD2. Germline assignment: CDR1 MGHRA and CDR2 YSYEKL. The CDR3 is 16 residues long. V lost 1 base, J lost 8 bases, and 9 bases stayed unmatched. DNA of the CDR3: TGCGCCAGCAGCCAAGTTAAAGCGGGAGGCTTCCATGAGCAGTTCTTC. This translates into CASSQVKAGGFHEQFF.

This clonotype was found many times. This chain joins TRBV30 and TRBJ2-2, with a tentative D call TRBD1 (6 bases). The CDR3 extends over 13 amino acids. In germline, CDR1 is GTSNPN, CDR2 SVGIG (reference sequence). V lost 5 bases, J lost 7 bases, and 14 bases lay in between. CDR3 amino acids: CAWSQGRGGELFF. In DNA form, the CDR3 reads TGTGCCTGGTCGCAGGGGCGCGGCGGGGAGCTGTTTTTT.

This clonotype was observed at least ten times. The CDR3 DNA follows: TGTGCCAGCAGTTCCGGTATAGCGGGAGTCACCGGGGAGCTGTTTTTT. Translating it yields CASSSGIAGVTGELFF. This chain connects TRBV28 to TRBJ2-2; 9 bases match TRBD2. With V trimmed by 4 bases and J by 4 bases, 7 bases remained unmatched. The germline gives CDR1 MDHEN, CDR2 SYDVKM. The CDR3 spans 16 residues.

Points on this clonotype: With a much larger clone just one base away, this may be a read error. This sequence joins TRBV9 and TRBJ2-7; 8 positions agree with TRBD1. Germline values: CDR1 SGDLS, CDR2 YYNGEE. The CDR3 is 15 amino acids. Trimming removed 3 bases from V and 7 bases from J; junction bases left unmatched: 12. The chain's CDR3 is CASSGGTGMDNEQYF. The CDR3 DNA reads TGTGCCAGCAGCGGCGGGACAGGCATGGACAATGAGCAGTACTTC.

This clonotype was seen many times. J is TRBJ2-5 and V is TRBV11-2; possible D gene TRBD1, 5 bases. With 2 bases removed from V and 0 bases from J, the gap between germline ends came to 19 bases. The CDR3 is made up of 18 amino acids. From germline, CDR1 is SGHAT and CDR2 FQNNGV. The CDR3 sequence: CASSLRPPGPGYQETQYF. CDR3 coding DNA: TGTGCCAGCAGCTTAAGACCCCCCGGGCCAGGGTACCAAGAGACCCAGTACTTC.

The V and J genes are TRBV19 and TRBJ1-2, with a weak D call TRBD1 (6 bases). Per the germline V gene, CDR1 is LNHDA and CDR2 is SQIVND (reference sequence). Trimming removed 2 bases at V and 0 bases at J, with 10 bases between. There are 15 residues in the CDR3. The CDR3 coding sequence is TGTGCCAGTAGTATAACAGGGAACTCTAACTATGGCTACACCTTC. As protein: CASSITGNSNYGYTF. Full variable domain (rest looked up from reference TRBV19 and TRBJ1-2): DGGITQSPKYLFRKEGQNVTLSCEQNLNHDAMYWYRQDPGQGLRLIYYSQIVNDFQKGDIAEGYSVSREKKESFPLTVTSAQKNPTAFYLCASSITGNSNYGYTFGSGTRLTVV.

This clonotype was seen ten or more times. V gene TRBV29-1 combines with J gene TRBJ2-7, with D unresolved. The CDR3 spans 9 residues. Trimming took off 6 bases at V and 4 bases at J, with 4 bases between the two ends. CDR1 and CDR2 from the germline V gene are SQVTM and ANQGSEA. CDR3 coding DNA: TGCAGCGTGAGTTACGAGCAGTACTTC. This gives the protein CSVSYEQYF.

In this sample, this clonotype turned up many times. In DNA, the CDR3 is TGCAGCGTTGAAGGTCGGCTAGCGGAGTTAACCAATGAGCAGTTCTTC. Translation gives CSVEGRLAELTNEQFF. The chain is built from TRBV29-1 and TRBJ2-1; TRBD2 matches at 7 bases. The CDR3 consists of 16 residues. Germline lookup yields CDR1 SQVTM and CDR2 ANQGSEA. Losses at the gene ends were 1 base for V and 6 bases for J; bases not matched to a gene: 12.

This clonotype was seen at least ten times. This chain joins TRBV3-1 and TRBJ1-5; D is possibly TRBD1 (6 bases). This CDR3 contains 16 residues. CDR1 is LGHDT and CDR2 is YNNKEL in the germline V gene (reference sequence). Trimming left V 0 bases short and J 7 bases short, with 16 bases between. CDR3 protein: CASSQDGAGARQPQHF. DNA of the CDR3: TGTGCCAGCAGCCAAGATGGCGCGGGGGCGCGACAGCCCCAGCATTTT.

A few counts support this clonotype. CDR3 amino acids: CASSLLAGRELFF. The CDR3 DNA reads TGTGCCAGCAGCCTCCTAGCGGGCCGGGAGCTGTTTTTT. The rearrangement uses TRBV7-3 and TRBJ2-2; 8 bases are a match to TRBD2. Germline CDR1 is SGHTA and CDR2 is FQGTGA. The J segment lost 9 bases and the V segment lost 5 bases, leaving 5 bases of the junction unmatched. This CDR3 is built from 13 residues.

This clonotype was observed many times. The J gene is TRBJ2-3, the V gene TRBV28, with D maybe TRBD2 (5 bases). The CDR3 length is 14 residues. CDR1 is MDHEN and CDR2 is SYDVKM in the germline V gene. V was shortened by 2 bases and J by 4 bases, with 10 bases between the two germline ends. In DNA, the CDR3 is TGTGCCAGCAGTTTACTTAGCGAGGCAGATACGCAGTATTTT. Translated, it gives CASSLLSEADTQYF.

The chain carries TRBV19 and TRBJ2-6; D remains ambiguous. Looked up from germline, CDR1 is LNHDA and CDR2 is SQIVND (reference sequence). The germline V and J ends were trimmed by 8 bases and 1 base, with 9 bases remaining between them. The CDR3 totals 14 residues. CDR3 residues: CASRDPSGANVLTF. CDR3 nucleotide sequence: TGTGCCAGTCGCGACCCTTCTGGGGCCAACGTCCTGACTTTC.

The table lists this clonotype with many counts. Here the CDR3 reads CASSFLGPLMPTEAFF. CDR3 nucleotide sequence: TGTGCCAGCAGTTTTTTAGGGCCTCTAATGCCCACTGAAGCTTTCTTT. This chain links TRBV27 with TRBJ1-1, with D hard to call. Germline V CDR1 and CDR2: MNHEY, SMNVEV (reference sequence). The CDR3 has 16 amino acids. Trimming cost V 3 bases and J 4 bases, with 18 bases left between them.

This clonotype was recorded at least ten times. The CDR3 sequence: CASSKNNEQFF. The CDR3 region has the DNA TGTGCCAGCAGCAAAAACAATGAGCAGTTCTTC. This sequence joins TRBV27 and TRBJ2-1, with unresolved D. There are 11 residues in the CDR3. V gave up 6 bases and J gave up 5 bases, with 5 bases separating them. Germline V gene data show CDR1 as MNHEY and CDR2 as SMNVEV (reference sequence).

At least ten counts were recorded for this clonotype. The chain joins TRBV28 to TRBJ2-3; 10 bases agree with TRBD2. CDR1 is MDHEN and CDR2 is SYDVKM in the germline V gene. This CDR3 spans 16 amino acids. Trimming cost V 4 bases and J 0 bases; bases outside gene matches: 4. This CDR3 is CASSSWTSGSTDTQYF. The CDR3 nucleotides are TGTGCCAGCAGTTCCTGGACTAGCGGAAGCACAGATACGCAGTATTTT.

Ten or more counts support this clonotype. The chain recombines TRBV20-1 with TRBJ2-1; 11 bases are shared with TRBD1. Germline CDR1 reads DFQATT; CDR2 reads SNEGSKA (reference sequence). The CDR3 has 18 amino acids. The ends lost 3 bases at V and 8 bases at J; junction bases unmatched: 18. CDR3 in DNA: TGCAGTGCTAGGAATCACCTCGGACAGGGGGCGAGGACGGATGAGCAGTTCTTC. The encoded protein is CSARNHLGQGARTDEQFF.

The rearrangement joins TRBV7-9 to TRBJ2-7; the D gene is possibly TRBD2 (6 bases). Trimming pared 5 bases from V and 7 bases from J, leaving 12 bases between. The CDR3 has 12 amino acids. Germline CDR1 SEHNR, CDR2 FQNEAQ (reference sequence). This CDR3 is CASSPTSFEQYF. The CDR3, as DNA: TGTGCCAGCAGCCCGACTAGTTTTGAGCAGTACTTC. The entire variable domain, with the rest obtained from reference TRBV7-9 and TRBJ2-7, is as follows: DTGVSQNPRHKITKRGQNVTFRCDPISEHNRLYWYRQTLGQGPEFLTYFQNEAQLEKSRLLSDRFSAERPKGSFSTLEIQRTEQGDSAMYLCASSPTSFEQYFGPGTRLTVT.

This clonotype was counted a few times. CDR3 nucleotides: TGTGCCAGCAGCTTAGCGGGACTGGGAGTTTATGAGCAGTTCTTC. Encoded protein: CASSLAGLGVYEQFF. The V call is TRBV5-4, the J call TRBJ2-1, with TRBD2 matching over 7 bases. Germline CDR1 SGHNT, CDR2 YYREEE (reference sequence). This CDR3 has 15 residues. V was clipped by 2 bases and J by 8 bases; unmatched bases: 10. Supplemented by reference TRBV5-4 and TRBJ2-1, the full variable domain reads ETGVTQSPTHLIKTRGQQVTLRCSSQSGHNTVSWYQQALGQGPQFIFQYYREEENGRGNFPPRFSGLQFPNYSSELNVNALELDDSALYLCASSLAGLGVYEQFFGPGTRLTVL.